These 3 T cell receptor beta chains were sequenced from one sample in a study of CD8 T cells in Susac syndrome. It was with random hexamers that 0.5 to 1 ug RNA was reverse transcribed. TCRdb reprocessed the immunoSEQ multiplex PCR reads via MiXCR and lists one record per CDR3 protein. The data contain about 200,000 distinct CDR3 sequences, 85% to 95% of them singletons. The specimen sequenced was CD4+ T cells from PBMCs. These receptor sequences come from a human donor in good health.

A note on this clonotype: One end of the junction does not line up with germline, which may come from a read error. The chain combines TRBV3-1 with TRBJ2-1, with D perhaps TRBD1 (5 bases). The germline gives CDR1 LGHDT, CDR2 YNNKEL (reference sequence). The CDR3 has 13 amino acids. CDR3 sequence reads: CASSPLGAGRTLF. CDR3 coding DNA: TGTGCCAGCAGCCCCCTAGGGGCCGGTCGAACCCTCTTC.

V is TRBV7-9 and J is TRBJ2-7, with no clear D. V shed 2 bases and J shed 5 bases, with 16 bases lying between them. The CDR3 extends over 15 amino acids. Per the germline V gene, CDR1 is SEHNR and CDR2 is FQNEAQ (reference sequence). The CDR3 DNA is TGTGCCAGCAGCTTATGGAGAGAGTCGATCCACGAGCAGTACTTC. Residues: CASSLWRESIHEQYF. The full variable domain, in which reference TRBV7-9 and TRBJ2-7 provide the parts outside the CDR3, is DTGVSQNPRHKITKRGQNVTFRCDPISEHNRLYWYRQTLGQGPEFLTYFQNEAQLEKSRLLSDRFSAERPKGSFSTLEIQRTEQGDSAMYLCASSLWRESIHEQYFGPGTRLTVT.

This sequence joins TRBV10-2 and TRBJ1-5, with TRBD1 matching over 8 bases. Unmatched junction bases numbered 3, after V lost 5 bases and J lost 3 bases. CDR1 is WSHSY and CDR2 is SAAADI in the germline V gene. The CDR3 is 14 amino acids. This CDR3 reads CASSSDRVNQPQHF. Here the CDR3 DNA reads TGCGCCAGCAGTTCGGACAGGGTCAATCAGCCCCAGCATTTT.